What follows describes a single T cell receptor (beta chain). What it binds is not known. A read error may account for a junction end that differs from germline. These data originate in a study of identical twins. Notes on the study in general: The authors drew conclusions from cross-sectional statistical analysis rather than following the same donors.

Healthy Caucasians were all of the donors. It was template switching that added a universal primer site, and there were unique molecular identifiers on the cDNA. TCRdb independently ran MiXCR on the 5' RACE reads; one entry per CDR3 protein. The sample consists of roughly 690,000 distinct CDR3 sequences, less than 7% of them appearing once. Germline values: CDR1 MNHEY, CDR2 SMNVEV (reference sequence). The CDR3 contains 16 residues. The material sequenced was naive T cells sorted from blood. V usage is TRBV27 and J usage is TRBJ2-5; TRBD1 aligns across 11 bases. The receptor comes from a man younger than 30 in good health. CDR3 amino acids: CASSLWGQGDRETQYF. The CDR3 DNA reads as TGTGCCAGCAGCTTATGGGGACAGGGGGATCGAGAGACCCAGTACTTC.